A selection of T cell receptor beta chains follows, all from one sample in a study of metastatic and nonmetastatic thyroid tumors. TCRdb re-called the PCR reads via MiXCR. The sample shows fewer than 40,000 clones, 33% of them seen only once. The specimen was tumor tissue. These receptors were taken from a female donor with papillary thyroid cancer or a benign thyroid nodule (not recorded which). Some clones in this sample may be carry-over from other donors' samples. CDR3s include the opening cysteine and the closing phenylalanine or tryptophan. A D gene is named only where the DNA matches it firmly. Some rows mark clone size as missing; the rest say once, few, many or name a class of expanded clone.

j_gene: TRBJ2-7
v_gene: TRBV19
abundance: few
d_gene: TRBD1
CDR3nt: TGTGCCAGTAGGACTAGGACAGGGGGCTCCGAGCAGTACTTC
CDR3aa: CASRTRTGGSEQYF

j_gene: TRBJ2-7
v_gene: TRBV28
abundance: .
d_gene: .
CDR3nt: TGTGCCAGCAGCCCCTCAGATTGGGCCTACGAGCAGTACTTC
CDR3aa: CASSPSDWAYEQYF

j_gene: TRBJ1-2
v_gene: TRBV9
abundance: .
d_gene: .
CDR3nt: TGTGCCAGCAGCGTAGGCCCCACCGGAGAGAACTATGGCTACACCTTC
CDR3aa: CASSVGPTGENYGYTF

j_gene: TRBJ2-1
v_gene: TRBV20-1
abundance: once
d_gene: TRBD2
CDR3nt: TGCAGTGCTAGAGCCCTAGCGGGAGTGTGGAATGAGCAGTTCTTC
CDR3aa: CSARALAGVWNEQFF

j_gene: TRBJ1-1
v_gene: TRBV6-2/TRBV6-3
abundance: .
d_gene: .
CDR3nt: TGTGCCAGCACCCAAGGCACTGAAGCTTTCTTT
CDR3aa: CASTQGTEAFF

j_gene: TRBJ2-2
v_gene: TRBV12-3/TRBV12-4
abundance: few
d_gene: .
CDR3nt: TGTGCCATCTCTAGAACCTCGACCACCGGGGAGCTGTTTTTT
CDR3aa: CAISRTSTTGELFF

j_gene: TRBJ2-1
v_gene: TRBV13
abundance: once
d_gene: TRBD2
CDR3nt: TGTGCCAGCAGCTTACTAGCGGCCTACAATGAGCAGTTCTTC
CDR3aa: CASSLLAAYNEQFF

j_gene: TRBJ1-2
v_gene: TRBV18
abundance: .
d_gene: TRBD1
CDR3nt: TGTGCCAGCTCACCTGGGACAGGGCTGGGCTTTTCCTATGGCTACACCTTC
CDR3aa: CASSPGTGLGFSYGYTF

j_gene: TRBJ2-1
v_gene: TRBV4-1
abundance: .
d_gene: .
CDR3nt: TGCGCCAGCAGCCAAGGAGCCCGCGCGGAGCAGTTCTTC
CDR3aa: CASSQGARAEQFF

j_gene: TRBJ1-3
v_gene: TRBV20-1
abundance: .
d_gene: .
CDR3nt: TGCAGTGCTATAACAGGCCCTGGAAACACCATATATTTT
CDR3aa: CSAITGPGNTIYF

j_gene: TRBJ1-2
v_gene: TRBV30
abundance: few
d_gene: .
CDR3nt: TGTGCCTGGAGTGTATCTAAGGGCTACACCTTC
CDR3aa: CAWSVSKGYTF

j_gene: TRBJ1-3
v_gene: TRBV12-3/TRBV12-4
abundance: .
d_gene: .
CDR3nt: TGTGCCAGCAGTCCCGAGGGGCACTTCTCTGGAAACACCGTATATTTT
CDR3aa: CASSPEGHFSGNTVYF

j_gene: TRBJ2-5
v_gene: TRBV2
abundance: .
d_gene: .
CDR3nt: TGTGCCAGCAAACCCCAGCGCCTCCAAGAGACCCAGTACTTC
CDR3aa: CASKPQRLQETQYF

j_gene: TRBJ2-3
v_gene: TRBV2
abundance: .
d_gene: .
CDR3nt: TGTGCCAGCATCGAATCGGCTAGCGAAACAGATACGCAGTATTTT
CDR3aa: CASIESASETDTQYF

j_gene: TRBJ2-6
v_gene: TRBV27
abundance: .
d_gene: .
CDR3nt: TGTGCCAGCAGTTCAGGACAGTGGAGGTCTGGGGCCAACGTCCTGACTTTC
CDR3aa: CASSSGQWRSGANVLTF

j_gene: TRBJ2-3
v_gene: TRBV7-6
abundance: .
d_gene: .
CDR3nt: TGTGCCAGCAGCTTCTCGGTAGCGAGATCAGATACGCAGTATTTT
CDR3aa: CASSFSVARSDTQYF

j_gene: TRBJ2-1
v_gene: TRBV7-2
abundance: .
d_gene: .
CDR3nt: TGTGCCAGCAGCTTAGCGGTGGGAGGACCTTACAATGAGCAGTTCTTC
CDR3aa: CASSLAVGGPYNEQFF

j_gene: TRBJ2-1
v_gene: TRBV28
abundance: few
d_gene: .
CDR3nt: TGTGCCAGCACGAGGGGGGGGGCCCTGACGAACAATGAGCAGTTCTTC
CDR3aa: CASTRGGALTNNEQFF

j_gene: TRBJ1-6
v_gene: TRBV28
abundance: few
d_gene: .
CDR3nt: TGTGCCAGCACTGTCACTAATTCACCCCTCCACTTT
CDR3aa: CASTVTNSPLHF

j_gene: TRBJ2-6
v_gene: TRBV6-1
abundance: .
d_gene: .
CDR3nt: TGTGCCAGCAGTCCCACGAACTCTGGGGCCAACGTCCTGACTTTC
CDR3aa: CASSPTNSGANVLTF

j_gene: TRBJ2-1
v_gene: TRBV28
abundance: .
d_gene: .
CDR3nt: TGTGCCAGCAGTGCCATTTTGTGGTCTTACAATGAGCAGTTCTTC
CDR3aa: CASSAILWSYNEQFF

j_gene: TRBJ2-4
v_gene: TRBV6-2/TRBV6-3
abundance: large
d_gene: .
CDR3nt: TGTGCCAGCAGTCTCCCGGGACGTAAAAACATTCAGTACTTC
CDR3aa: CASSLPGRKNIQYF

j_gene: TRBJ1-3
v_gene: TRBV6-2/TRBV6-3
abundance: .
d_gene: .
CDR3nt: TGTGCCAGCAGTTGGAACAGGGCTACCTCTGGAAACACCATATATTTT
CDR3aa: CASSWNRATSGNTIYF

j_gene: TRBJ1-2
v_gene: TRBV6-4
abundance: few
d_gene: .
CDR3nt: TGTGCCAGCAGTGACTCGCACGGTAGGGGTGCCGGCGGGGGCTACACCTTC
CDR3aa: CASSDSHGRGAGGGYTF

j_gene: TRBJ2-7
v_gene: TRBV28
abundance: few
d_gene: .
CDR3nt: TGTGCCAGCCGGGAAGGGCTTCACCCTGTTGAGGACTTC
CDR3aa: CASREGLHPVEDF

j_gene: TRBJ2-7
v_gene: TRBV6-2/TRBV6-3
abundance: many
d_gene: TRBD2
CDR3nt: TGTGCCAGCAGTTTCACGATCGGACTAGCCCGGGTCGAGCAGTACTTC
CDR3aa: CASSFTIGLARVEQYF

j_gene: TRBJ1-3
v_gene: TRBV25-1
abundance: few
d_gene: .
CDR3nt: TGTGCCAGCAGTCCCGGGGTCGACACCATATATTTT
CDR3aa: CASSPGVDTIYF

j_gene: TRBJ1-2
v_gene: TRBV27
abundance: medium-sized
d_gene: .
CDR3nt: TGTGCCAGCAGTTTCCAGGGTGGCTATGGCTACACCTTC
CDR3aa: CASSFQGGYGYTF

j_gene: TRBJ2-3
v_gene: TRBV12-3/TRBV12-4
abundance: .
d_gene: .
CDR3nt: TGTGCCAGCAGTAAGGGACATAGCACAGATACGCAGTATTTT
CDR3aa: CASSKGHSTDTQYF

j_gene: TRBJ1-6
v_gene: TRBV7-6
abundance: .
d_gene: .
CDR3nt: TGTGCCAGCAGCTTAGACAGGGTAGGATCACCCCTCCACTTT
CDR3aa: CASSLDRVGSPLHF

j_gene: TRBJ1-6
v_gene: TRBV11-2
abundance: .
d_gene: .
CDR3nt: TGTGCCAGCAGCTTAGATGGCCTCGGGGGTTCACCCCTCCACTTT
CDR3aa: CASSLDGLGGSPLHF

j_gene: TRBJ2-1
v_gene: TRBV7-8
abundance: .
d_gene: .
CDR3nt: TGTGCCAGCAGCTTAGCGAGGTTGGGAAATGAGCAGTTCTTC
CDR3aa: CASSLARLGNEQFF

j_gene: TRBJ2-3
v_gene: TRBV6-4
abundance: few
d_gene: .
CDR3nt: TGTGCCAGCAGTGACGGAGTGGCAGATACGCAGTATTTT
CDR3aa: CASSDGVADTQYF

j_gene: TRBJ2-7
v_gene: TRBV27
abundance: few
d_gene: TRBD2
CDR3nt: TGTGCCAGCAGTTTATCGGGCCTAGCGGACTACGAGCAGTACTTC
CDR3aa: CASSLSGLADYEQYF

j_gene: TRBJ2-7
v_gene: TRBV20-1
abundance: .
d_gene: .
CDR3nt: TGCAGTGCTGAGGGCCCAACGAGGGGGTACGAGCAGTACTTC
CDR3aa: CSAEGPTRGYEQYF

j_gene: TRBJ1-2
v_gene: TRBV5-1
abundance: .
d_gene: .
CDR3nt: TGCGCCAGCAGCTTAGGGGACTATGGCTACACCTTC
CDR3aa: CASSLGDYGYTF

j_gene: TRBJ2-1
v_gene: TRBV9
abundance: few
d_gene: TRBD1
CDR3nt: TGTGCCAGCAGCGTTACGACAGGGGAAAGGAACGAGCAGTTCTTC
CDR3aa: CASSVTTGERNEQFF

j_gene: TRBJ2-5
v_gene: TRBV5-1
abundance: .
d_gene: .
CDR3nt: TGCGCCAGCAGCTCCGGGACATTCCAAGAGACCCAGTACTTC
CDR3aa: CASSSGTFQETQYF

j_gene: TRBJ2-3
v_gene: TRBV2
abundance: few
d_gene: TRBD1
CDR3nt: TGTGCCAGCTTCACTAGGGGGCGTGCAGATACGCAGTATTTT
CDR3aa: CASFTRGRADTQYF

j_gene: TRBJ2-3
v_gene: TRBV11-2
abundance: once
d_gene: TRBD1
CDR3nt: TGTGCCAGCAGCTACGGGACAGGAAACACAGATACGCAGTATTTT
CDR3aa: CASSYGTGNTDTQYF

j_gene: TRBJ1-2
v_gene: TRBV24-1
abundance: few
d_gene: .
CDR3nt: TGTGCCACCAAGATATATTACCGTTATATGGGCTACACCTTC
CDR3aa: CATKIYYRYMGYTF

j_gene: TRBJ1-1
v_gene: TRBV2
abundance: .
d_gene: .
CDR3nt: TGTGCCAGCAGTGTGATACGCCTGAACACTGAAGCTTTCTTT
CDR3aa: CASSVIRLNTEAFF

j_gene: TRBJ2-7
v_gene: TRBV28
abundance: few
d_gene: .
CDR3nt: TGTGCCAGCAGGATAGGGTCACGGGAGCAGTACTTC
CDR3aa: CASRIGSREQYF

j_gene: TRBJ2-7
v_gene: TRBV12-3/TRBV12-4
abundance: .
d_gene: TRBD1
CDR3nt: TGTGCCAGCGGGGAGGACAGGGGGAACGAGCAGTACTTC
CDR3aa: CASGEDRGNEQYF

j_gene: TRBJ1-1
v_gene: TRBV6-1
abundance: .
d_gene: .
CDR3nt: TGTGCCAGCAGGGGGACGGGGAACACTGAAGCTTTCTTT
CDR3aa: CASRGTGNTEAFF

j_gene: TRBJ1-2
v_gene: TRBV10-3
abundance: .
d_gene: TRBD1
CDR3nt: TGTGCCATCAGTGATCGATTGGGACAGGGGGCGTCGGGCTACACCTTC
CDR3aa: CAISDRLGQGASGYTF

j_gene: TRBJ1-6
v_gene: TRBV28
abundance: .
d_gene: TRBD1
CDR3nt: TGTGCCAGCAGTTTAAAGACAGGGGGTAATTCACCCCTCCACTTT
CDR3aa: CASSLKTGGNSPLHF

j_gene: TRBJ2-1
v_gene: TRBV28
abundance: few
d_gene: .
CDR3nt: TGTGCCAGCAGGTCCCGGAAGAGCTCCTACAATGAGCAGTTCTTC
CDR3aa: CASRSRKSSYNEQFF

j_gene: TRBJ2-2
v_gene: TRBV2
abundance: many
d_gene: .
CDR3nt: TGTGCCAGCATAGGCCGAGTCAGCGGGGAGCTGTTTTTT
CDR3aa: CASIGRVSGELFF

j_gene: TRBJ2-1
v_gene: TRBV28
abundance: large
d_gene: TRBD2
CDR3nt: TGTGCCACGCAAATCGGGGGGGTCCCCTACAATGAGCAGTTCTTC
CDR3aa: CATQIGGVPYNEQFF

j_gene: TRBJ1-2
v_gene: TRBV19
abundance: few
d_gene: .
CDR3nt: TGTGCCAGTAGTACCAGACAACCCTATGGCTACACCTTC
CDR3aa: CASSTRQPYGYTF

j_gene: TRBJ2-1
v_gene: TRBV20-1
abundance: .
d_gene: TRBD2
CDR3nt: TGCAGTGCTAGTAGCGGGCCTTCCTACAATGAGCAGTTCTTC
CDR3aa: CSASSGPSYNEQFF